These T cell receptor beta chains were read from a single sample in a study of CD8 T cells in ankylosing spondylitis. TCRdb ran MiXCR on the 5' RACE reads and lists one entry per CDR3 protein. The sample contains some 200,000 distinct CDR3 sequences, 25% to 30% of which appear only once. Specimen: blood, either unsorted or a sorted T cell fraction (not recorded which). These TCRs come from a male donor with ankylosing spondylitis or in good health (not recorded which). The CDR3 runs from the conserved cysteine through the conserved F or W. The D gene is left open where the match is weak. The size of a clone is reported for some rows only, either as once, few or many, or as a class for expanded clones.

v_gene: TRBV20-1
abundance: few
d_gene: TRBD2
j_gene: TRBJ2-7
CDR3nt: TGCAGTGCCCCCTCGGGGGGGAGCCAGCGCTACGAGCAGTACTTC
CDR3aa: CSAPSGGSQRYEQYF

v_gene: TRBV20-1
abundance: -
d_gene: TRBD2
j_gene: TRBJ2-1
CDR3nt: TGCAGTGTTGGGACTAGTTACTACAATGAGCAGTTCTTC
CDR3aa: CSVGTSYYNEQFF

v_gene: TRBV6-5
abundance: many
d_gene: -
j_gene: TRBJ2-5
CDR3nt: TGTGCCAGCAGTTACTCCGCCAGGCCGGTCCAAGAGACCCAGTACTTC
CDR3aa: CASSYSARPVQETQYF

v_gene: TRBV24-1
abundance: many
d_gene: TRBD1
j_gene: TRBJ2-2
CDR3nt: TGTGCCACCTTAAGACAGGGGAACACCGGGGAGCTGTTTTTT
CDR3aa: CATLRQGNTGELFF

v_gene: TRBV7-2
abundance: -
d_gene: -
j_gene: TRBJ2-7
CDR3nt: TGTGCCAGCAGCTCGGTAGCGGCTGGCTTCGAGCAGTACTTC
CDR3aa: CASSSVAAGFEQYF

v_gene: TRBV6-1
abundance: many
d_gene: -
j_gene: TRBJ1-1
CDR3nt: TGTGCCAGCACCAAGGAAGGGGGTTGGACTGAAGCTTTCTTT
CDR3aa: CASTKEGGWTEAFF

v_gene: TRBV6-5
abundance: -
d_gene: TRBD2
j_gene: TRBJ2-5
CDR3nt: TGTGCCAGCAGTTACAATCCAGCGGGAGAGGGGACCCAGTACTTC
CDR3aa: CASSYNPAGEGTQYF

v_gene: TRBV20-1
abundance: -
d_gene: -
j_gene: TRBJ1-5
CDR3nt: TGCAGTGCTAGAATGACAGCCGATCAGCCCCAGCATTTT
CDR3aa: CSARMTADQPQHF

v_gene: TRBV29-1
abundance: -
d_gene: -
j_gene: TRBJ1-1
CDR3nt: TGCAGCGTTGTGCGGGGGACCACTGAAGCTTTCTTT
CDR3aa: CSVVRGTTEAFF

v_gene: TRBV20-1
abundance: -
d_gene: -
j_gene: TRBJ2-7
CDR3nt: TGCAGTGCTAGTGCTGGTACCCACGAGCAGTACTTC
CDR3aa: CSASAGTHEQYF

v_gene: TRBV6-1
abundance: -
d_gene: TRBD1
j_gene: TRBJ2-1
CDR3nt: TGTGCCAGCAGGGGACAGGGTAGGGATGAGCAGTTCTTC
CDR3aa: CASRGQGRDEQFF

v_gene: TRBV6-1
abundance: -
d_gene: TRBD2
j_gene: TRBJ2-1
CDR3nt: TGTGCCAGCAATAGCGGGAGGGCCAGAGGTTATTTTTACAATGAGCAGTTCTTC
CDR3aa: CASNSGRARGYFYNEQFF

v_gene: TRBV6-2/TRBV6-3
abundance: -
d_gene: TRBD2
j_gene: TRBJ2-7
CDR3nt: TGTGCCAGCAGCCGCGGGACTAGCGGGACGAAAATGTACGAGCAGTACTTC
CDR3aa: CASSRGTSGTKMYEQYF

v_gene: TRBV20-1
abundance: -
d_gene: TRBD2
j_gene: TRBJ2-2
CDR3nt: TGCAGTGCTAAGAGCGGGGCGAACACCGGGGAGCTGTTTTTT
CDR3aa: CSAKSGANTGELFF

v_gene: TRBV5-1
abundance: -
d_gene: -
j_gene: TRBJ1-4
CDR3nt: TGCGCCAGCAGCTGGGACGGGGTAGGACTGTTTTTT
CDR3aa: CASSWDGVGLFF

v_gene: TRBV11-2
abundance: -
d_gene: -
j_gene: TRBJ2-3
CDR3nt: TGTGCCAGCAGCCCCCCGGGGGGCCATAGGGATACGCAGTATTTT
CDR3aa: CASSPPGGHRDTQYF

v_gene: TRBV20-1
abundance: -
d_gene: -
j_gene: TRBJ1-5
CDR3nt: TGCAGTGCTAGTCGAAGTGATCAGCCCCAGCATTTT
CDR3aa: CSASRSDQPQHF

v_gene: TRBV6-1
abundance: -
d_gene: TRBD1
j_gene: TRBJ1-4
CDR3nt: TGTGCCAGCAGACCCTCCGGGACAGGGGATGAAAAACTGTTTTTT
CDR3aa: CASRPSGTGDEKLFF

v_gene: TRBV29-1
abundance: -
d_gene: TRBD1
j_gene: TRBJ2-5
CDR3nt: TGCAGCGTTGTCCTGGACAGGGGTTTACAAGAGACCCAGTACTTC
CDR3aa: CSVVLDRGLQETQYF

v_gene: TRBV9
abundance: few
d_gene: TRBD1
j_gene: TRBJ1-2
CDR3nt: TGTGCCAGCAGCGTCGGACAGGGGAACTATGGCTACACCTTC
CDR3aa: CASSVGQGNYGYTF

v_gene: TRBV20-1
abundance: -
d_gene: TRBD1
j_gene: TRBJ2-1
CDR3nt: TGCAGTGCTCAGACCCGGACAGGGGGGGCCTACAATGAGCAGTTCTTC
CDR3aa: CSAQTRTGGAYNEQFF

v_gene: TRBV12-3/TRBV12-4
abundance: many
d_gene: -
j_gene: TRBJ2-3
CDR3nt: TGTGCCAGCAGTTTATTTAGTTGGGGCTCCACAGATACGCAGTATTTT
CDR3aa: CASSLFSWGSTDTQYF

v_gene: TRBV18
abundance: -
d_gene: -
j_gene: TRBJ1-1
CDR3nt: TGTGCCAGCTCCCAGAGGGGACTGAACACTGAAGCTTTCTTT
CDR3aa: CASSQRGLNTEAFF

v_gene: TRBV7-3
abundance: -
d_gene: TRBD2
j_gene: TRBJ2-3
CDR3nt: TGTGCCAGCAGCTTACAAGCGGGAGGTGCAGATACGCAGTATTTT
CDR3aa: CASSLQAGGADTQYF

v_gene: TRBV14
abundance: many
d_gene: -
j_gene: TRBJ2-7
CDR3nt: TGTGCCAGCAGCCAAAATCTTGGGTCCTACGAGCAGTACTTC
CDR3aa: CASSQNLGSYEQYF

v_gene: TRBV20-1
abundance: -
d_gene: -
j_gene: TRBJ2-1
CDR3nt: TGCAGTGCTAGAGTCCAAGCGAACTCCTACAATGAGCAGTTCTTC
CDR3aa: CSARVQANSYNEQFF

v_gene: TRBV7-2
abundance: many
d_gene: -
j_gene: TRBJ2-2
CDR3nt: TGTGCCAGCAGCTTATTTGGGGCCGGGGAGCTGTTTTTT
CDR3aa: CASSLFGAGELFF

v_gene: TRBV29-1
abundance: many
d_gene: -
j_gene: TRBJ2-7
CDR3nt: TGCAGCGTTGACAGAACCTACGAGCAGTACTTC
CDR3aa: CSVDRTYEQYF

v_gene: TRBV20-1
abundance: few
d_gene: TRBD2
j_gene: TRBJ2-7
CDR3nt: TGCAGTGCTAGACTTCGGACTAGCGGAGACTACGAGCAGTACTTC
CDR3aa: CSARLRTSGDYEQYF

v_gene: TRBV20-1
abundance: -
d_gene: -
j_gene: TRBJ2-7
CDR3nt: TGCAGTGCTAGTTTAAGGAGTCAGGGGTGGGAGCAGTACTTC
CDR3aa: CSASLRSQGWEQYF

v_gene: TRBV7-2
abundance: many
d_gene: -
j_gene: TRBJ2-1
CDR3nt: TGTGCCAGCAGCCCAGGGTGGGGGCCGTATGAGCAGTTCTTC
CDR3aa: CASSPGWGPYEQFF

v_gene: TRBV7-2
abundance: -
d_gene: -
j_gene: TRBJ2-6
CDR3nt: TGTGCCAGCCTGGGGGGCTCCTCTGGGGCCAACGTCCTGACTTTC
CDR3aa: CASLGGSSGANVLTF

v_gene: TRBV29-1
abundance: many
d_gene: -
j_gene: TRBJ2-4
CDR3nt: TGCAGCGTTGCGTATCCGGGAGCCAAAAACATTCAGTACTTC
CDR3aa: CSVAYPGAKNIQYF

v_gene: TRBV5-1
abundance: many
d_gene: -
j_gene: TRBJ2-1
CDR3nt: TGCGCCAGCAGCTTGGGATTAGCGGAGGGGGTGTATGAGCAGTTCTTC
CDR3aa: CASSLGLAEGVYEQFF

v_gene: TRBV5-5
abundance: few
d_gene: TRBD2
j_gene: TRBJ2-7
CDR3nt: TGTGCCAGCAAGGGGACTAGCGGGAGTCCTCCGAGGGAGCAGTACTTC
CDR3aa: CASKGTSGSPPREQYF

v_gene: TRBV20-1
abundance: many
d_gene: -
j_gene: TRBJ2-1
CDR3nt: TGCAGTGCTAAACTTCCGGCCCGCCCACAGGGCAATGAGCAGTTCTTC
CDR3aa: CSAKLPARPQGNEQFF

v_gene: TRBV25-1
abundance: -
d_gene: -
j_gene: TRBJ1-2
CDR3nt: TGTGCCAGCAGTGCCTCAGGGGTCTATGGCTACACCTTC
CDR3aa: CASSASGVYGYTF

v_gene: TRBV12-3/TRBV12-4
abundance: many
d_gene: -
j_gene: TRBJ1-2
CDR3nt: TGTGCCAGCAGTTTTTCGGGAAGGGAGAACTATGGCTACACCTTC
CDR3aa: CASSFSGRENYGYTF

v_gene: TRBV11-2
abundance: many
d_gene: -
j_gene: TRBJ1-2
CDR3nt: TGTGCCAGCACCCCGACAGACTACTATGGCTACACCTTC
CDR3aa: CASTPTDYYGYTF

v_gene: TRBV12-3/TRBV12-4
abundance: -
d_gene: TRBD2
j_gene: TRBJ2-5
CDR3nt: TGTGCCAGCAGTCCATCCGGGGGGGGCCGACGAGAGACCCAGTACTTC
CDR3aa: CASSPSGGGRRETQYF

v_gene: TRBV20-1
abundance: few
d_gene: -
j_gene: TRBJ2-1
CDR3nt: TGCAGTGCTAGAGTAGGGTCTAGTTTTAGCAATGAGCAGTTCTTC
CDR3aa: CSARVGSSFSNEQFF